This T cell receptor (beta chain) was captured by sequencing in a study of cytomegalovirus exposure and HLA in healthy donors. Study-level background: In an early release, HLA-typed donors contributed tens of millions of unique TCR sequences. Study results and caveats: Later on, analysis showed that most CMV-associated TCR beta chains appeared to be HLA-restricted. For TCR beta chains, V- and J-gene trimming was later linked to a missense DCLRE1C variant. Prior analysis indicated that the majority of TCR beta V segments exhibited productivity approximately 87% or approximately 30% of the time.

Worth noting for this clone: Its target is not known.

It was with 60 Vbeta and 13 Jbeta primers that the PCR ran. Profiled with immunoSEQ multiplex PCR; TCRdb holds only in-frame clones, not every one. Here the sample table reports under 70,000 clones. Germline values: CDR1 GTSNPN, CDR2 SVGIG (reference sequence). The CDR3 has 18 residues. V gave up 3 bases and J gave up 5 bases; unmatched junction bases: 18. The rearrangement links TRBV30 to TRBJ2-7, with 11 bases matching TRBD2. The sample was PBMCs. The source is a woman younger than 35 in good health and CMV-seronegative. CDR3 sequence (DNA): TGTGCCTGGAGAAGCCTCTTTAGCGGGAGGGCCAGGGGGAACGAGCAGTACTTC. As protein: CAWRSLFSGRARGNEQYF.